This entry features one TCR beta chain sequence. The antigen is undetermined. Germline loops: CDR1 LGHNA, CDR2 YNFKEQ. The ends were cut back, 1 base at V and 4 bases at J, with 16 bases in the middle. The CDR3 extends over 16 amino acids. The isolated RNA, all of it, was reverse transcribed, so expressed TCRB transcripts were what got sequenced. The table came from immunoSEQ multiplex PCR; TCRdb's copy has only in-frame clones and leaves some out. The sample lists over 150,000 clones, approximately 7.9% occurring once. The entry originates in a study of beta chain features in type 1 diabetes. Study-level information: No patient-donor differences in age, gender, total cells or subset yield. Regarding the study as a whole: Researchers report that Type 1 diabetes patients had moderately but significantly shorter TCRB CDR3s across all four CD4+ subsets.

This receptor was taken from a man aged 18 to 29 with type 1 diabetes. The specimen was central memory CD4+ T cells from blood. The genes are TRBV4-2 and TRBJ1-2; D unresolved. CDR3 in DNA: TGTGCCAGCAGCCAAGGGGTTCGTAACAGAAGCTATGGCTACACCTTC. Translation gives CASSQGVRNRSYGYTF.